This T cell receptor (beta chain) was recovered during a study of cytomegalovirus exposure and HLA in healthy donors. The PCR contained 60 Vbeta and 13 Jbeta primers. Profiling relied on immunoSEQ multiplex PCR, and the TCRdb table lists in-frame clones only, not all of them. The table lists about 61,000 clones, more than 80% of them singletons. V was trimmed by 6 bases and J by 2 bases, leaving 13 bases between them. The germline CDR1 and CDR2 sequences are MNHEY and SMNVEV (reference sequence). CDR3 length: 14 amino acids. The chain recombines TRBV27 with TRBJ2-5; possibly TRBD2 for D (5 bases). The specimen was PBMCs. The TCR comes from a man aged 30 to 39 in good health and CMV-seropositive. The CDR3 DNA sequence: TGTGCCAGCAGCTCCGGAGGACCTCAAGAGACCCAGTACTTC. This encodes CASSSGGPQETQYF.